The source of this T cell receptor (beta chain) is a study of blood T cell repertoires in COVID-19. Study summary: Acute and convalescent COVID-19 samples came from the United States, Italy and Spain. T cells, B-cell-depleted T cells, or PBMCs provided the cDNA or gDNA that served as material.

The authors' processing: Researchers report that nucleated cell counts were estimated from reference gene primer amplification. The table came from immunoSEQ multiplex PCR; TCRdb's copy has only in-frame clones and leaves some out. Clone size and the V and J calls come from that table; the DNA yielded D and trimming. The table records about 340,000 clones, around four fifths of them present only once. V lost 3 bases and J lost 4, with 19 bases in between. The CDR3 is 17 amino acids. Germline V gene sequence: CDR1 MGHRA, CDR2 YSYEKL. J is TRBJ1-5 and V is TRBV4-1; D uncertain. Source material: peripheral blood. This clonotype originated in a man aged 25-45 years with active or convalescent COVID-19. The CDR3 coding sequence is TGCGCCAGCAGCCATGGGCGGGAACAGCTCCTGAATCAGCCCCAGCATTTT. It is translated as CASSHGREQLLNQPQHF.